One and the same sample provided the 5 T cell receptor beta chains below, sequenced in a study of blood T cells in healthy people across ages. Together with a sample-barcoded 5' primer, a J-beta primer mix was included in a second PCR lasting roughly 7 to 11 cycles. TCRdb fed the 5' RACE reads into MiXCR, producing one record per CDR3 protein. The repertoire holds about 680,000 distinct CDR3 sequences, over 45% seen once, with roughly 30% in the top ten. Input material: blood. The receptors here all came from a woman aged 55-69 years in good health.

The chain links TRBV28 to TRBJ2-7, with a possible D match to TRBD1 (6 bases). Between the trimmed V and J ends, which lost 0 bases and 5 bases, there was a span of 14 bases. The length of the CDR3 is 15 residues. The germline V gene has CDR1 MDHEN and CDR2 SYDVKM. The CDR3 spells CASSLWGTNPHEQYF. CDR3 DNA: TGTGCCAGCAGTTTATGGGGGACAAACCCTCACGAGCAGTACTTC.

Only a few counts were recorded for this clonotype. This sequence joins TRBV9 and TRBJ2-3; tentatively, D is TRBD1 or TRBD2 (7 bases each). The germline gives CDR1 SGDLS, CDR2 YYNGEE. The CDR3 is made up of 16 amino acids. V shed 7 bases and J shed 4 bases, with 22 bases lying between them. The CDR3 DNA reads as TGTGCCAGCGGGGGCCCTCAGGGGAGGGGGCCAGATACGCAGTATTTT. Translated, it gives CASGGPQGRGPDTQYF.

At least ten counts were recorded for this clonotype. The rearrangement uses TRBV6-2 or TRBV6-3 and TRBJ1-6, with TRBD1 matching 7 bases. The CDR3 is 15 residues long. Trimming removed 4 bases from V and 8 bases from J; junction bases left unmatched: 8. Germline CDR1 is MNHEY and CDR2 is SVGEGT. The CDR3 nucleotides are TGTGCCAGCAGTTTCAACAGGGGTAGAGATTCACCCCTCCACTTT. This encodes CASSFNRGRDSPLHF.

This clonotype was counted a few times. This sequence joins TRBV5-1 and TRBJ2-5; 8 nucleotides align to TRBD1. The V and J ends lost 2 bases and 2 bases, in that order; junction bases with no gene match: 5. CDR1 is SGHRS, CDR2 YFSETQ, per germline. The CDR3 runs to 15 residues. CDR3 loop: CASSFSDREQETQYF. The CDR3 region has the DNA TGCGCCAGCAGCTTCTCGGACAGGGAACAAGAGACCCAGTACTTC.

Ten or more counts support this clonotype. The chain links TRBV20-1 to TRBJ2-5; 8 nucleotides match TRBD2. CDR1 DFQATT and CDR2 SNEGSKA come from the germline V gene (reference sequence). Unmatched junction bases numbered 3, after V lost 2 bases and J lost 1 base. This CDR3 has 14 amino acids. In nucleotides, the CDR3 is TGCAGTGCTAGATCTACTAGCGGCCAAGAGACCCAGTACTTC. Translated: CSARSTSGQETQYF.